This entry lists 16 T cell receptor beta chains sequenced from one sample in a study of early stage breast cancer tumors. Sequencing was performed with immunoSEQ multiplex PCR; in TCRdb, only in-frame clones are kept and a portion is missing. The table records 25,000 to 35,000 clones, approximately 80% of them present only once. The specimen sequenced was blood. The receptors were sampled from a person in their sixties or seventies with breast cancer.

This chain joins TRBV4-3 and TRBJ2-7; D is perhaps TRBD2 (5 bases). Trimming took 4 bases from V and 0 from J, leaving 16 bases between them. The CDR3 is 16 residues long. Looked up from germline, CDR1 is LGHNA and CDR2 is YSLEER. The CDR3 nucleotides are TGCGCCAGCAGCCGTCAAGCAAAAGGGAGCTCCTACGAGCAGTACTTC. It yields the protein CASSRQAKGSSYEQYF.

In its sample, this clone was seen a few times. The V gene is TRBV2, the J gene TRBJ1-1; unclear D gene. Germline values: CDR1 SNHLY, CDR2 FYNNEI. This CDR3 region has 13 residues. The V gene lost 8 bases and the J gene lost 3 bases, with 13 bases spanning the gap. CDR3 sequence (DNA): TGTGCCAGCCGGAACGAGGGTTACACTGAAGCTTTCTTT. Its protein is CASRNEGYTEAFF.

The J gene is TRBJ1-2, the V gene TRBV30; TRBD1 is a possible D gene (5 bases). The length of the CDR3 is 11 residues. Per the germline V gene, CDR1 is GTSNPN and CDR2 is SVGIG (reference sequence). Trimming removed 2 bases from V and 5 bases from J, with 6 bases in between. CDR3 loop: CAWSPGYGYTF. In DNA form, the CDR3 reads TGTGCCTGGAGTCCAGGGTATGGCTACACCTTC.

V gene TRBV5-1 combines with J gene TRBJ1-4, with 8 nucleotides matching TRBD1. CDR1 SGHRS and CDR2 YFSETQ come from the germline V gene. Trimming at V came to 4 bases and at J to 5 bases, leaving 4 bases not matched to a gene. The CDR3 consists of 14 residues. Written as DNA, the CDR3 is TGCGCCAGCAGCCTGGGGGACAGGAATGAAAAACTGTTTTTT. It translates to CASSLGDRNEKLFF. Based on the CDR3 plus reference TRBV5-1 and TRBJ1-4, the full variable domain is KAGVTQTPRYLIKTRGQQVTLSCSPISGHRSVSWYQQTPGQGLQFLFEYFSETQRNKGNFPGRFSGRQFSNSRSEMNVSTLELGDSALYLCASSLGDRNEKLFFGSGTQLSVL.

This clone has only one observation. The V call is TRBV30, the J call TRBJ2-7; D is possibly TRBD2 (6 bases). This CDR3 region has 17 residues. Trimming removed 4 bases at V and 3 bases at J, with 25 bases between. Germline CDR1 reads GTSNPN; CDR2 reads SVGIG (reference sequence). DNA of the CDR3: TGTGCCTGGACCTCGAGAGGGAGGAGGACTATGGTCTACGAGCAGTACTTC. Protein product: CAWTSRGRRTMVYEQYF. Combining the CDR3 with reference TRBV30 and TRBJ2-7 gives the whole variable domain SQTIHQWPATLVQPVGSPLSLECTVEGTSNPNLYWYRQAAGRGLQLLFYSVGIGQISSEVPQNLSASRPQDRQFILSSKKLLLSDSGFYLCAWTSRGRRTMVYEQYFGPGTRLTVT.

J is TRBJ2-3 and V is TRBV6-1, with 11 bases identical to TRBD1. The germline gives CDR1 MNHNS, CDR2 SASEGT. The CDR3 has 15 residues. V was clipped by 4 bases and J by 4 bases; unmatched bases: 4. CDR3: CASSGRDRGADTQYF. The CDR3 nucleotides are TGTGCCAGCAGTGGCCGGGACAGGGGGGCAGATACGCAGTATTTT.

The V call is TRBV9, the J call TRBJ2-1; TRBD2 agrees at 8 bases. CDR3 size: 18 residues. The V and J ends lost 0 bases and 0 bases, in that order; junction bases with no gene match: 8. The germline V gene has CDR1 SGDLS and CDR2 YYNGEE. For the CDR3, the DNA is TGTGCCAGCAGCGTAGCCGGGGGGGGCTGGAGCTCCTACAATGAGCAGTTCTTC. Translating it yields CASSVAGGGWSSYNEQFF.

This clone was counted a single time. V and J are TRBV2 and TRBJ2-2; 7 bases fit TRBD1. The germline CDR1 and CDR2 sequences are SNHLY and FYNNEI. This CDR3 region has 14 residues. V lost 7 bases to trimming and J lost 0 bases; unmatched junction nucleotides: 2. CDR3: CASMDRSNTGELFF. The CDR3 region has the DNA TGTGCCAGCATGGACAGGTCGAACACCGGGGAGCTGTTTTTT.

This clone qualifies as medium-sized. J is TRBJ2-1 and V is TRBV7-9, with 9 bases fitting TRBD2. The CDR3 length is 17 residues. With 1 base clipped from V and 2 bases from J, the junction kept 6 bases outside the gene matches. In germline, CDR1 is SEHNR, CDR2 FQNEAQ (reference sequence). CDR3 DNA: TGTGCCAGCAGCTTAGAGCGGCTAGCGGGGACCTACAATGAGCAGTTCTTC. This encodes CASSLERLAGTYNEQFF.

The chain employs TRBV30 and TRBJ1-4; D ambiguous. V gave up 5 bases and J gave up 4 bases, with 17 bases separating them. Per germline, CDR1 GTSNPN and CDR2 SVGIG (reference sequence). This CDR3 comprises 15 residues. The CDR3 DNA follows: TGTGCCTGGCACCACATAGCTTCGGGTAATGAAAAACTGTTTTTT. Translating it yields CAWHHIASGNEKLFF.

V gene TRBV5-8 combines with J gene TRBJ2-7; 8 bases align to TRBD1. Germline values: CDR1 SGHTS, CDR2 YDEGEE. The CDR3 has 14 residues. J lost 3 bases, V lost 4 bases, and 6 bases had no gene match. CDR3 coding DNA: TGTGCCAGCAGCGCTAGACAGGGGAACTACGAGCAGTACTTC. Amino acids: CASSARQGNYEQYF.

The chain recombines TRBV6-6 with TRBJ1-6; 7 bases match TRBD1. Trimming took 7 bases from V and 5 from J; bases not matched to a gene: 5. The CDR3 runs 14 residues. CDR1 is MNHNY and CDR2 is SVGAGI in the germline V gene (reference sequence). CDR3 protein: CASMQGGNNSPLHF. DNA for the CDR3: TGTGCCAGCATGCAGGGGGGAAATAATTCACCCCTCCACTTT.

V usage is TRBV7-2 and J usage is TRBJ2-5; D gene ambiguous. Looked up from germline, CDR1 is SGHTA and CDR2 is FQGNSA. The CDR3 extends over 15 amino acids. Trimming took off 1 base at V and 4 bases at J, with 13 bases between the two ends. The CDR3, as DNA: TGTGCCAGCAGCTTAGGGGCAGGTGAGCCAGAGACCCAGTACTTC. Translated: CASSLGAGEPETQYF.

The chain carries TRBV11-2 and TRBJ2-7; a weak D match, TRBD1 (5 bases). The germline CDR1 and CDR2 sequences are SGHAT and FQNNGV. V lost 5 bases to trimming and J lost 7 bases, with 18 bases between them. This CDR3 spans 14 amino acids. In DNA form, the CDR3 reads TGTGCCAGCAGCACAACCCCAGGGCTCCGAGAGCAGTACTTC. It encodes CASSTTPGLREQYF.

A few counts support this clone. The chain recombines TRBV28 with TRBJ2-3; no firm D call. The CDR3 spans 10 residues. Germline CDR1 and CDR2: MDHEN and SYDVKM. Trimming left V 7 bases short and J 9 bases short, with 8 bases between. The CDR3 sequence is CASTVGTQYF. For the CDR3, the DNA is TGTGCCAGCACGGTGGGCACGCAGTATTTT. Supplemented by reference TRBV28 and TRBJ2-3, the full variable domain reads DVKVTQSSRYLVKRTGEKVFLECVQDMDHENMFWYRQDPGLGLRLIYFSYDVKMKEKGDIPEGYSVSREKKERFSLILESASTNQTSMYLCASTVGTQYFGPGTRLTVL.

The chain carries TRBV9 and TRBJ2-5, with a tentative D call TRBD1 (6 bases). Trimming removed 4 bases from V and 2 bases from J, with 12 bases in between. Germline lookup yields CDR1 SGDLS and CDR2 YYNGEE. This CDR3 has 14 amino acids. CDR3 nucleotides: TGTGCCAGCAGCTCGGGGACATCGCAAGAGACCCAGTACTTC. It codes for CASSSGTSQETQYF.